This T cell receptor beta chain comes out of a study of cytomegalovirus exposure and HLA in healthy donors. The study, taken as a whole, reports: The CMV antigen specificity of a few CMV-associated chains was confirmed through in vitro analysis.

About this clone itself: Its matching antigen is unknown.

Method: immunoSEQ multiplex PCR; TCRdb's copy keeps in-frame clones and lacks some. The sample records 150,000 to 200,000 clones, 84% being singletons. Between the trimmed V and J ends, which lost 4 bases and 0 bases, there was a span of 11 bases. Germline V gene data show CDR1 as SGHRS and CDR2 as YFSETQ. The CDR3 sequence is 14 residues long. The rearrangement uses TRBV5-1 and TRBJ2-7; D might be TRBD2 (6 bases). This TCR derives from a man between 18 and 29 years old in good health and CMV-seropositive. The sample comprised PBMCs. The CDR3 DNA reads TGCGCCAGCAGCGATGGGAGGTTCTCCTACGAGCAGTACTTC. It encodes CASSDGRFSYEQYF.